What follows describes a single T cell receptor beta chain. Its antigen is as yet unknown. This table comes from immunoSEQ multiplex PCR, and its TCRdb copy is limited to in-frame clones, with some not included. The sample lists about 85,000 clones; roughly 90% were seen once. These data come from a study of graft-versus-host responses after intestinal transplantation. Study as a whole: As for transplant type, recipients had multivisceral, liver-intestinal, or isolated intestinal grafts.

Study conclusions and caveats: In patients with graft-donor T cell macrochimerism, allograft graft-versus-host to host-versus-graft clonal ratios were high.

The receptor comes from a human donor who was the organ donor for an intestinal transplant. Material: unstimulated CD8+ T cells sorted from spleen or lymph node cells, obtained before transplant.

The CDR3 loop is CASSTYGETQYF. In DNA form, the CDR3 reads TGTGCCAGCAGCACCTACGGAGAGACCCAGTACTTC. The gene calls are TRBV7-9 and TRBJ2-5; D gene uncertain. CDR1 SEHNR and CDR2 FQNEAQ come from the germline V gene (reference sequence). V dropped 5 bases and J dropped 4 bases, with 8 bases sitting between them. This CDR3 has 12 amino acids.